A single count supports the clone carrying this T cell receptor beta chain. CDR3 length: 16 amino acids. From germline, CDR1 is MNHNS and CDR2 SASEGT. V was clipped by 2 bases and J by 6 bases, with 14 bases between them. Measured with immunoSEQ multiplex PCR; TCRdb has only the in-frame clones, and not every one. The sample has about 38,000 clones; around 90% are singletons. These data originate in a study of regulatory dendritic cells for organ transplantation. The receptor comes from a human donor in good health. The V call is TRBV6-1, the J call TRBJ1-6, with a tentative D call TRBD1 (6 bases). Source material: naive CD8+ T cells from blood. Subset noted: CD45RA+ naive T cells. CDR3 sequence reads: CASSEWAGAINSPLHF. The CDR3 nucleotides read TGTGCCAGCAGTGAATGGGCAGGGGCAATTAATTCACCCCTCCACTTT.